A single sample is the source of the 7 T cell receptor beta chains below, sequenced in a study of cytomegalovirus exposure and HLA in healthy donors. The primer mix had 60 Vbeta and 13 Jbeta primers. Measured with immunoSEQ multiplex PCR; TCRdb has only the in-frame clones, and not every one. Seen here are roughly 60,000 clones, about 84% observed once, and the top ten hold approximately 1.3%. Sequenced sample: PBMCs. Every receptor here comes from a female donor in good health and CMV-seronegative.

The genes are TRBV5-1 and TRBJ1-1; D is unclear. The germline V and J ends were trimmed by 1 base and 1 base, with 14 bases remaining between them. The CDR3 runs 16 residues. Germline V gene data show CDR1 as SGHRS and CDR2 as YFSETQ. In DNA, the CDR3 is TGCGCCAGCAGCTTGAGATCCCCGGCGGAGAACACTGAAGCTTTCTTT. Encoded protein: CASSLRSPAENTEAFF.

V usage is TRBV20-1 and J usage is TRBJ1-1; no clear D gene. Trimming stripped 6 bases from V and 0 bases from J, with 5 bases between. The CDR3 extends over 11 amino acids. Looked up from germline, CDR1 is DFQATT and CDR2 is SNEGSKA (reference sequence). The CDR3 sequence is CSAGMNTEAFF. The DNA for the CDR3 is TGCAGTGCCGGGATGAACACTGAAGCTTTCTTT.

This clone was picked up one time. The chain recombines TRBV4-2 with TRBJ1-1; D may be TRBD1 (6 bases). This CDR3 region has 17 residues. CDR1 is LGHNA, CDR2 YNFKEQ, per germline. V lost 1 base to trimming and J lost 2 bases, with 17 bases between them. The CDR3 coding sequence is TGTGCCAGCAGCCAAGTAGACAGGCCCTGGTTAAACACTGAAGCTTTCTTT. Encoded protein: CASSQVDRPWLNTEAFF.

The chain combines TRBV5-5 with TRBJ1-4; possibly TRBD1 for D (5 bases). Trimming left V 4 bases short and J 8 bases short, with 21 bases between. Germline V CDR1 and CDR2: SGHKS, YYEKEE (reference sequence). CDR3 length equals 16 residues. This chain's CDR3 is CASSPPGGKVGEKLFF. The DNA of the CDR3 is TGTGCCAGCAGCCCCCCTGGGGGGAAAGTGGGAGAAAAACTGTTTTTT.

This clone was recorded a few times. The chain joins TRBV7-2 to TRBJ1-1, with 10 bases identical to TRBD1. This CDR3 comprises 17 residues. The germline gives CDR1 SGHTA, CDR2 FQGNSA. V lost 2 bases to trimming and J lost 4 bases; unmatched junction nucleotides: 10. Written as DNA, the CDR3 is TGTGCCAGCAGCTTATCGAGACCGGGACAGGGGTCCACTGAAGCTTTCTTT. Translating it yields CASSLSRPGQGSTEAFF. Filled out from reference TRBV7-2 and TRBJ1-1, the complete variable domain reads GAGVSQSPSNKVTEKGKDVELRCDPISGHTALYWYRQSLGQGLEFLIYFQGNSAPDKSGLPSDRFSAERTGGSVSTLTIQRTQQEDSAVYLCASSLSRPGQGSTEAFFGQGTRLTVV.

The CDR3 sequence is CASSFPAGANVLTF. Here the CDR3 DNA reads TGTGCCAGCAGCTTTCCCGCTGGGGCCAACGTCCTGACTTTC. This rearrangement joins TRBV7-9 to TRBJ2-6; D not certain. This CDR3 has 14 amino acids. V was shortened by 3 bases and J by 2 bases, with 5 bases between the two germline ends. Per the germline V gene, CDR1 is SEHNR and CDR2 is FQNEAQ (reference sequence).

The chain carries TRBV19 and TRBJ1-6; 7 bases agree with TRBD1. The CDR3 consists of 16 residues. The V gene's germline CDR1 is LNHDA and CDR2 SQIVND (reference sequence). Losses at the gene ends were 6 bases for V and 1 base for J; bases not matched to a gene: 6. CDR3 DNA: TGTGCCAGTAGCGTACAGGGGACGTCCTATAATTCACCCCTCCACTTT. This sequence encodes CASSVQGTSYNSPLHF.